This paragraph covers one T cell receptor (beta chain) sequence. Its antigen is not known. An end of the junction differs from the germline gene, which may be a read error. From germline, CDR1 is SQVTM and CDR2 ANQGSEA. There are 16 residues in the CDR3. This record comes from a study of glioma-infiltrating T cells. Notes on the study in general: Above-expected tissue-blood divergence occurred in all gliomas, most in low-grade ones. Only very few CDR3 sequences appeared in both tissue and blood.

Using RNA template, CDR3s of TCR alpha and beta were amplified with iRepertoire arm-PCR. For one-step reverse transcription and amplification, 100-400 ng of tissue mRNA or PBMC total RNA was used. TCRdb analysed the multiplex PCR reads with MiXCR anew, one entry per CDR3 protein. Altogether some 160,000 distinct CDR3 sequences are present, roughly 45% being singletons, with the ten largest covering around 4.9%. Source material: glioma tissue, nonneoplastic brain tissue, or PBMCs (not recorded which). The chain recombines TRBV29-1 with TRBJ2-3; 15 bases are a match to TRBD2. The receptor was isolated from a human donor with low-grade glioma or glioblastoma, undergoing nonglioma brain surgery, or in good health (not recorded which). CDR3 bases: TGCAGCGCTGAAGGACTAGCGGGAGGGCCTGGGGATACGCAGTATTTT. It translates to CSAEGLAGGPGDTQYF.